This TCR beta chain emerged from a study of shared clonotypes between healthy human individuals. CDR1 SEHNR and CDR2 FQNEAQ come from the germline V gene (reference sequence). V gave up 5 bases and J gave up 7 bases, with 17 bases separating them. CDR3 size: 14 residues. Assay: immunoSEQ multiplex PCR; the TCRdb copy retains only in-frame clones and omits some. Here the sample spans 520,000 or so clones, around 74% being singletons. The sequence was collected from a woman in her forties in good health. Some clones in this sample may be carry-over from other donors' samples. This rearrangement joins TRBV7-9 to TRBJ1-1; D is uncertain. Sequencing was done on a sample of PBMCs. The CDR3 DNA sequence: TGTGCCAGCAGCCCAGTCGGCGGGGTTAGTGAAGCTTTCTTT. Its translation is CASSPVGGVSEAFF.